These 7 T cell receptor beta chains were sequenced from one sample in a study of blood T cell repertoires in COVID-19. Clones were sequenced by immunoSEQ multiplex PCR, and TCRdb holds only the in-frame ones, with some missing. The repertoire has approximately 260,000 clones, about 87% of them found once; the top ten carry 1.2%. The sequencing input was PBMCs or T cells enriched from blood (not recorded which). Every receptor here comes from a woman in her forties with acute COVID-19.

The chain has TRBV27 and TRBJ1-1; possibly TRBD1 for D (5 bases). CDR1 and CDR2 (germline): MNHEY, SMNVEV (reference sequence). The CDR3 runs to 15 residues. With 2 bases removed from V and 2 bases from J, the gap between germline ends came to 12 bases. CDR3 sequence: CASSLTPGVNTEAFF. DNA of the CDR3: TGTGCCAGCAGTTTAACCCCGGGGGTTAACACTGAAGCTTTCTTT.

The gene calls are TRBV14 and TRBJ2-1; 9 nucleotides agree with TRBD2. The CDR3 contains 16 residues. Germline V gene lookup returns CDR1 SGHDN and CDR2 FVKESK. V shed 2 bases and J 5 bases; nucleotides not matched to a gene: 7. The CDR3 DNA is TGTGCCAGCAGCCAACCCCGGCGGGAGGGGGACAATGAGCAGTTCTTC. This encodes CASSQPRREGDNEQFF.

The genes are TRBV5-5 and TRBJ1-2, with no clear D. Germline V lookup: CDR1 SGHKS, CDR2 YYEKEE (reference sequence). V was shortened by 0 bases and J by 3 bases, with 6 bases between the two germline ends. CDR3 length equals 13 residues. In DNA form, the CDR3 reads TGTGCCAGCAGCTTGGACCCAGACTATGGCTACACCTTC. This translates into CASSLDPDYGYTF. Variable domain in full (rest from reference TRBV5-5 and TRBJ1-2): DAGVTQSPTHLIKTRGQQVTLRCSPISGHKSVSWYQQVLGQGPQFIFQYYEKEERGRGNFPDRFSARQFPNYSSELNVNALLLGDSALYLCASSLDPDYGYTFGSGTRLTVV.

CDR3 amino acids: CASSRDIVYEQYV. CDR3 DNA sequence: TGTGCCAGCAGCCGGGATATAGTGTACGAGCAGTACGTC. V gene TRBV5-5 combines with J gene TRBJ2-7, with D perhaps TRBD2 (5 bases). CDR3 size: 13 residues. CDR1 is SGHKS and CDR2 is YYEKEE in the germline V gene (reference sequence). Between the trimmed V and J ends, which lost 4 bases and 4 bases, there was a span of 12 bases.

The V call is TRBV20-1, the J call TRBJ1-2; the D is unclear. V lost 6 bases to trimming and J lost 6 bases, with 8 bases between them. CDR1 is DFQATT, CDR2 SNEGSKA, per germline (reference sequence). This CDR3 has 10 amino acids. This CDR3 reads CSAGENGYTF. CDR3 DNA: TGCAGTGCCGGGGAGAATGGCTACACCTTC.

The gene calls are TRBV10-2 and TRBJ2-7; D may be TRBD1 (8 bases). The V gene's germline CDR1 is WSHSY and CDR2 SAAADI. This CDR3 is built from 20 residues. Trimming stripped 5 bases from V and 2 bases from J, with 31 bases between. The chain's CDR3 is CASSLPPGQGGLLRTYEQYV. CDR3 nucleotide sequence: TGCGCCAGCAGTCTCCCACCCGGACAGGGAGGGTTATTAAGGACCTACGAGCAGTACGTC.

This clone was observed a handful of times. V usage is TRBV5-8 and J usage is TRBJ2-7, with 8 bases matching TRBD1. The CDR3 spans 15 residues. CDR1 and CDR2 (germline): SGHTS, YDEGEE. The V gene end was trimmed by 3 bases and the J gene end by 4 bases; junction bases not matched to a gene: 9. This CDR3 is CASSSQDRGPYEQYF. Written as DNA, the CDR3 is TGTGCCAGCAGCTCCCAAGACAGGGGACCATACGAGCAGTACTTC.